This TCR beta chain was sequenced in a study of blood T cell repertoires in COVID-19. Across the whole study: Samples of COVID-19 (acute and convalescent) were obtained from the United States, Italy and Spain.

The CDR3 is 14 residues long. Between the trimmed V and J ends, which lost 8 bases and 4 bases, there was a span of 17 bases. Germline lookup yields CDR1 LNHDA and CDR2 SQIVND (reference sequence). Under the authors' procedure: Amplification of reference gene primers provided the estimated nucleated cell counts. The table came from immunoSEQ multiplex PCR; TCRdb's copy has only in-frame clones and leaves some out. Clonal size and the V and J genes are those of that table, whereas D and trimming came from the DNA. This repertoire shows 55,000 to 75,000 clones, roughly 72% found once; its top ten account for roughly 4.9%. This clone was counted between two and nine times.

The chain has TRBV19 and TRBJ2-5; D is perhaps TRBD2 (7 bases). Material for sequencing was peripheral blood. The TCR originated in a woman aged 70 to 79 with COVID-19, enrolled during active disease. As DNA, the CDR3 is TGTGCCAGTGGACAAACGGGGGGCGGAGAGACCCAGTACTTC. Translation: CASGQTGGGETQYF.